Given below is one T cell receptor (beta chain) in context. Its specificity is not known. This sample is drawn from a study of somatic mutations in cytotoxic T cells in rheumatoid arthritis. Across the study: Among the T-cell populations stained with V beta antibodies, some were separated by flow sorting at nearly 100% purity, including V beta1+ cells whose TCRB was sequenced. Points from the study as a whole: Neither rheumatoid arthritis patients nor age-matched healthy controls had significantly different CD8+ T-cell clonality from the other group. Patients with rheumatoid arthritis showed a slight underrepresentation of TRBV07, a finding that was never subjected to any adjustment for multiple comparisons.

The protocol was immunoSEQ multiplex PCR, while the TCRdb copy is restricted to in-frame clones and leaves out a portion. The table lists 10,000 to 13,000 clones, 79% of them singletons. The V segment lost 8 bases and the J segment 3 bases; nucleotides outside the gene matches: 14. The CDR3 sequence is 18 residues long. CDR1 is MNHEY, CDR2 SMNVEV, per germline (reference sequence). This TCR was recovered from an adult with rheumatoid arthritis. The specimen sequenced was CD8+ T cells sorted from blood. V usage is TRBV27 and J usage is TRBJ2-3; 13 bases are shared with TRBD2. CDR3 amino acids: CASGPGTSGDLGTDTQYF. DNA of the CDR3: TGTGCCAGCGGGCCCGGGACTAGCGGGGACTTGGGGACAGATACGCAGTATTTT.